The 28 T cell receptor beta chains below were found in one sample sequenced in a study of regulatory T cells in long-lasting Graves disease. Time point noted: newly diagnosed GD, antithyroid drugs for less than 3 months. RNA extracted from PBMCs served as the sequencing template. iRepertoire HTBI primers and Arm-PCR of CDR3 regions built TCR beta libraries. One entry per CDR3 protein results from TCRdb running MiXCR on the multiplex PCR reads. The profile shows 410,000 or so distinct CDR3 sequences, 15% of them singletons. These data also featured in a second study, about T cells in Graves' hyperthyroidism and ophthalmopathy.

The sample was peripheral blood mononuclear cells (PBMCs), taken at new diagnosis, from a patient treated with antithyroid drugs. These receptors came from a young woman with Graves disease.

The chain combines TRBV9 with TRBJ1-1; D remains unclear. Trimming removed 0 bases from V and 0 bases from J, with 9 bases in between. This CDR3 has 15 amino acids. Germline V gene data show CDR1 as SGDLS and CDR2 as YYNGEE. CDR3 in amino acids: CASSVASGMNTEAFF. The CDR3 coding sequence is TGTGCCAGCAGCGTAGCTAGTGGAATGAACACTGAAGCTTTCTTT.

This clonotype appeared many times. This chain connects TRBV18 to TRBJ1-6; D is unresolved. Germline-derived CDR1 and CDR2 are KGHSH and LQKENI. Trimming took off 3 bases at V and 4 bases at J, with 10 bases between the two ends. The CDR3 contains 15 residues. For the CDR3, the DNA is TGTGCCAGCTCACCTACTATCCTATATAATTCACCCCTCCACTTT. Amino acids: CASSPTILYNSPLHF.

The table lists this clonotype with many counts. The V gene is TRBV9, the J gene TRBJ1-1, with unresolved D. This CDR3 has 13 residues. Trimming shortened V by 3 bases and J by 1 base, and 7 bases separated the two germline ends. Germline V gene lookup returns CDR1 SGDLS and CDR2 YYNGEE. CDR3 sequence: CASSGNRNTEAFF. CDR3 bases: TGTGCCAGCAGCGGTAACAGGAACACTGAAGCTTTCTTT.

This clonotype was detected many times. This chain uses TRBV20-1 with TRBJ1-1; possible D gene TRBD1, 5 bases. CDR3 length equals 10 residues. The V gene's germline CDR1 is DFQATT and CDR2 SNEGSKA (reference sequence). The DNA for the CDR3 is TGCAGCCCAACAGGCCGGGGAGCTTTCTTT. It translates to CSPTGRGAFF.

This clonotype showed up many times. This chain joins TRBV30 and TRBJ2-7; D perhaps matches TRBD1 (6 bases). Trimming shortened V by 0 bases and J by 2 bases, and 17 bases separated the two germline ends. This CDR3 has 16 residues. Germline loops: CDR1 GTSNPN, CDR2 SVGIG (reference sequence). CDR3 amino acids: CAWSVLQGRWTYEQYF. The CDR3 region has the DNA TGTGCCTGGAGTGTCCTACAGGGTAGGTGGACCTACGAGCAGTACTTC.

At least ten counts were recorded for this clonotype. V and J are TRBV28 and TRBJ1-6; maybe TRBD1 (5 bases). Looked up from germline, CDR1 is MDHEN and CDR2 is SYDVKM. V lost 5 bases to trimming and J lost 4 bases, with 9 bases between them. The length of the CDR3 is 14 residues. CDR3 loop: CASSLTEYNSPLHF. CDR3 sequence (DNA): TGTGCCAGCAGTCTGACAGAGTATAATTCACCCCTCCACTTT. Complete variable domain (other parts from reference TRBV28 and TRBJ1-6): DVKVTQSSRYLVKRTGEKVFLECVQDMDHENMFWYRQDPGLGLRLIYFSYDVKMKEKGDIPEGYSVSREKKERFSLILESASTNQTSMYLCASSLTEYNSPLHFGNGTRLTVT.

This clonotype was counted at least ten times. J is TRBJ2-3 and V is TRBV7-3; TRBD2 aligns across 8 bases. With 5 bases clipped from V and 0 bases from J, the junction kept 10 bases outside the gene matches. Germline-derived CDR1 and CDR2 are SGHTA and FQGTGA. CDR3 length: 17 amino acids. The CDR3 loop is CASSLGTSGTSTDTQYF. CDR3 nucleotide sequence: TGTGCCAGCAGCCTCGGCACTAGCGGTACTAGCACAGATACGCAGTATTTT. The variable domain in full, with the rest retrieved from reference TRBV7-3 and TRBJ2-3, is GAGVSQTPSNKVTEKGKYVELRCDPISGHTALYWYRQSLGQGPEFLIYFQGTGAADDSGLPNDRFFAVRPEGSVSTLKIQRTERGDSAVYLCASSLGTSGTSTDTQYFGPGTRLTVL.

DNA of the CDR3: TGTGCCAGTAGTATCAGGGGGGAAACGGCCTACGAGCAGTACTTC. It translates to CASSIRGETAYEQYF. V gene TRBV19 combines with J gene TRBJ2-7; a weak D match, TRBD1 (7 bases). With 3 bases removed from V and 2 bases from J, the gap between germline ends came to 14 bases. The CDR3 has 15 amino acids. Per germline, CDR1 LNHDA and CDR2 SQIVND (reference sequence).

V and J are TRBV24-1 and TRBJ1-2, with D tentatively TRBD1 (5 bases). Germline V gene sequence: CDR1 KGHDR, CDR2 SFDVKD. This CDR3 contains 12 residues. V lost 4 bases, J lost 5 bases, and 7 bases lay in between. CDR3 sequence (DNA): TGTGCCACCAGTGACAGGGTATATGGCTACACCTTC. Its protein product is CATSDRVYGYTF.

In this sample, this clonotype turned up many times. The rearrangement joins TRBV20-1 to TRBJ2-1; 7 nucleotides align to TRBD2. The germline CDR1 and CDR2 sequences are DFQATT and SNEGSKA (reference sequence). V was pared by 6 bases and J by 7 bases, with 15 bases of the junction left unmatched. The CDR3 length is 15 residues. In DNA, the CDR3 is TGCAGTGCGGCCCCGGGGGTAGTGGGAGGGAATGAGCAGTTCTTC. It specifies CSAAPGVVGGNEQFF.

This chain connects TRBV24-1 to TRBJ2-3; D not certain. The V end was cut by 1 base, the J end by 4 bases, with 14 bases between. The CDR3 has 16 amino acids. Germline V gives CDR1 KGHDR, CDR2 SFDVKD. CDR3 DNA sequence: TGTGCCACCAGTGATTTTGACTCAAAAAACCCAGATACGCAGTATTTT. Residues: CATSDFDSKNPDTQYF.

This chain links TRBV19 with TRBJ2-6, with 8 bases lining up with TRBD1. Trimming cost V 8 bases and J 2 bases; bases outside gene matches: 11. The CDR3 totals 17 residues. CDR1 and CDR2 (germline): LNHDA, SQIVND (reference sequence). The CDR3 DNA reads TGTGCCAGTTTGGCGTGGGCAGGGGGCACTGGGGCCAACGTCCTGACTTTC. It is translated as CASLAWAGGTGANVLTF.

This clonotype was seen repeatedly, ten times or more. The V and J genes are TRBV6-5 and TRBJ2-3, with D perhaps matching TRBD1 (6 bases). Trimming left V 2 bases short and J 4 bases short, with 16 bases between. Looked up from germline, CDR1 is MNHEY and CDR2 is SVGAGI. This CDR3 has 16 residues. CDR3 protein: CASSYRGGRGADTQYF. CDR3 bases: TGTGCCAGCAGTTACCGTGGGGGCAGGGGTGCAGATACGCAGTATTTT.

This clonotype was detected only a few times. CDR3 sequence: CASSLDDRESPRNQPQHF. Written as DNA, the CDR3 is TGTGCCAGCAGCTTAGACGACAGGGAAAGCCCCCGCAATCAGCCCCAGCATTTT. This sequence joins TRBV7-8 and TRBJ1-5; 7 bases align to TRBD1. V shed 1 base and J 2 bases; nucleotides not matched to a gene: 11. The CDR3 sequence is 18 residues long. CDR1 and CDR2 from the germline V gene are SGHVS and FQNEAQ.

The chain carries TRBV6-1 and TRBJ1-3; TRBD1 aligns across 7 bases. V dropped 6 bases and J dropped 2; count of bases not matched to a gene: 4. Germline V gene data show CDR1 as MNHNS and CDR2 as SASEGT. There are 14 residues in the CDR3. The CDR3 region is CASRQTGTGNTIYF. In DNA form, the CDR3 reads TGTGCCAGCAGACAGACAGGGACTGGAAACACCATATATTTT.

The rearrangement uses TRBV4-1 and TRBJ2-1, with 9 bases that match TRBD2. CDR3 length equals 13 residues. V lost 2 bases to trimming and J lost 15 bases; unmatched junction nucleotides: 8. The germline CDR1 and CDR2 sequences are MGHRA and YSYEKL. The CDR3 nucleotides are TGCGCCAGCAGCCAACTTGGGCTAGCGGGATTGTTCTTC. Translated, it gives CASSQLGLAGLFF.

This clonotype was seen repeatedly, ten times or more. The chain combines TRBV7-2 with TRBJ1-5; D unclear. V dropped 2 bases and J dropped 2 bases, with 13 bases sitting between them. The CDR3 loop spans 16 amino acids. The germline CDR1 and CDR2 sequences are SGHTA and FQGNSA. CDR3 protein: CASSLLPGGGNQPQHF. CDR3 coding DNA: TGTGCCAGCAGCTTATTGCCGGGAGGAGGCAATCAGCCCCAGCATTTT.

This clonotype was found a few times. CDR3 coding DNA: TGCAGTGCTAGGGTCGTGGTGGCGGGAGTGGACAATGAGCAGTTCTTC. Its protein product is CSARVVVAGVDNEQFF. J is TRBJ2-1 and V is TRBV20-1; 7 nucleotides match TRBD2. CDR3 length: 16 amino acids. Germline CDR1 is DFQATT and CDR2 is SNEGSKA (reference sequence). V lost 3 bases to trimming and J lost 5 bases; unmatched junction nucleotides: 13.

The chain has TRBV28 and TRBJ2-5; possible D gene TRBD1, 5 bases. The CDR3 runs 12 residues. V shed 6 bases and J shed 4 bases, with 9 bases lying between them. From germline, CDR1 is MDHEN and CDR2 SYDVKM. CDR3 sequence reads: CASRTTAETQYF. CDR3 in DNA: TGTGCCAGCAGAACGACAGCAGAGACCCAGTACTTC.

Many counts were recorded for this clonotype. J is TRBJ2-7 and V is TRBV7-8; 8 bases agree with TRBD2. Germline-derived CDR1 and CDR2 are SGHVS and FQNEAQ. The V gene end was trimmed by 4 bases and the J gene end by 4 bases; junction bases not matched to a gene: 21. The CDR3 consists of 19 residues. Here the CDR3 reads CASSSNGADSGKVIYEQYF. The CDR3 DNA reads TGTGCCAGCAGCTCTAACGGGGCCGATAGCGGGAAGGTGATATACGAGCAGTACTTC.

There are a few counts of this clonotype. The chain joins TRBV28 to TRBJ1-6; D remains unclear. V lost 1 base and J lost 9, with 13 bases in between. The germline V gene has CDR1 MDHEN and CDR2 SYDVKM. This CDR3 has 15 amino acids. The CDR3 loop reads CASSLLAETSSPLHF. The CDR3 DNA reads TGTGCCAGCAGTTTATTGGCAGAAACAAGTTCACCCCTCCACTTT.

In its sample, this clonotype was seen a few times. The V call is TRBV4-2, the J call TRBJ1-1; a weak D match, TRBD1 (5 bases). V dropped 0 bases and J dropped 3 bases, with 8 bases sitting between them. Per germline, CDR1 LGHNA and CDR2 YNFKEQ. This CDR3 is built from 14 residues. This chain's CDR3 is CASSQDLGDTEAFF. CDR3 nucleotide sequence: TGTGCCAGCAGCCAAGATTTGGGGGACACTGAAGCTTTCTTT.

This clonotype was found many times. Its ends do not fully match the called genes, so a read error is possible. The V call is TRBV15, the J call TRBJ1-1; D is ambiguous. The V gene's germline CDR1 is LNHNV and CDR2 YYDKDF (reference sequence). The CDR3 consists of 14 residues. DNA of the CDR3: TGTGCCACCAGGAGAGACGGCATGAACACTGAAGCTTTCTTT. Translating gives CATRRDGMNTEAFF.

The table lists this clonotype with a few counts. A far larger clone is just one base off, so this is likely a read error. The rearrangement uses TRBV20-1 and TRBJ2-7, with 16 positions matching TRBD2. This CDR3 contains 14 residues. Germline trimming cut 3 bases from V and 7 bases from J; bases unmatched to any gene: 3. CDR1 DFQATT and CDR2 SNEGSKA come from the germline V gene (reference sequence). The CDR3 region has the DNA TGCAGTGCTAGGGGGACTAGCGGGAGGGAGGAGCAGTACTTC. Translating it yields CSARGTSGREEQYF.

Ten or more counts support this clonotype. The chain links TRBV20-1 to TRBJ2-5, with 7 bases fitting TRBD1. The J segment lost 5 bases and the V segment lost 5 bases, leaving 8 bases of the junction unmatched. The V gene's germline CDR1 is DFQATT and CDR2 SNEGSKA (reference sequence). There are 13 residues in the CDR3. The CDR3: CSAVTGVLETQYF. CDR3 DNA: TGCAGTGCTGTAACAGGGGTTTTGGAGACCCAGTACTTC.

This clonotype has more than one count but fewer than ten. The V gene is TRBV11-2, the J gene TRBJ2-3, with 7 bases fitting TRBD1. The J call may be incorrect, as the DNA end agrees better with TRBJ2-5. Germline V gene data show CDR1 as SGHAT and CDR2 as FQNNGV. The CDR3 has 14 residues. In DNA, the CDR3 is TGTGCCAGCAGCCCGTTGAGAGGGGGCGAGACCCAGTACTTC. It encodes CASSPLRGGETQYF.

CDR3 DNA sequence: TGCAGCGTTGAGGCAGGGGTCGGGGTAGAGCAGTACTTC. Encoded protein: CSVEAGVGVEQYF. The chain recombines TRBV29-1 with TRBJ2-7; TRBD1 is a possible D gene (6 bases). Germline V gives CDR1 SQVTM, CDR2 ANQGSEA. This CDR3 has 13 residues. Trimming removed 3 bases at V and 7 bases at J, with 16 bases between.

This clonotype was picked up one time. This chain links TRBV12-3 or TRBV12-4 with TRBJ2-7; D is unclear. CDR3 size: 13 residues. Trimming pared 3 bases from V and 5 bases from J, leaving 11 bases between. For the CDR3, the DNA is TGTGCCAGCAGTTTCCGGAAAGCCCACGAGCAGTACTTC. Amino acid sequence: CASSFRKAHEQYF.